Listed below are T cell receptor beta chains from one sample, sequenced in a study of blood T cell repertoires in COVID-19. Some clones are missing from TCRdb's copy, which holds only in-frame ones; the method was immunoSEQ multiplex PCR. The sample has approximately 430,000 clones, around 86% seen once; the top ten hold over 1.1%. The sequencing input was peripheral blood. These receptors were collected from a woman aged 25 to 39 with active or convalescent COVID-19. CDR3s include the opening cysteine and the closing phenylalanine or tryptophan. The D gene is left open where the match is weak. Size tells how often a clone was seen (once, few, many) or the class of an expanded clone, and some rows leave it out.

j_call: TRBJ2-7
clone_size: -
d_call: -
v_call: TRBV27
cdr3_nt: TGTGCCAGCAGTCCGACCAGGGGGGTCTACGAGCAGTACTTC
cdr3_aa: CASSPTRGVYEQYF

j_call: TRBJ2-1
clone_size: -
d_call: TRBD2
v_call: TRBV2
cdr3_nt: TGTGCCAGCAGTGGGGCCGCGGGAGGGCCCTATGAGCAGTTCTTC
cdr3_aa: CASSGAAGGPYEQFF

j_call: TRBJ2-7
clone_size: -
d_call: -
v_call: TRBV5-8
cdr3_nt: TGTGCCAGCAGCTTGGTGGAGGGTGGGTACGAGCAGTACTTC
cdr3_aa: CASSLVEGGYEQYF

j_call: TRBJ2-7
clone_size: -
d_call: TRBD1
v_call: TRBV6-5
cdr3_nt: TGTGCCAGCAGCTTGACAGGGGGTAGGTACGAGCAGTACTTC
cdr3_aa: CASSLTGGRYEQYF

j_call: TRBJ1-2
clone_size: once
d_call: TRBD1
v_call: TRBV5-6
cdr3_nt: TGTGCCAGCAGCCGACAGGGGTATGGCTACACCTTC
cdr3_aa: CASSRQGYGYTF

j_call: TRBJ2-2
clone_size: -
d_call: TRBD2
v_call: TRBV19
cdr3_nt: TGTGCCAGTAGTGGCGGGGGAACAAACACCGGGGAGCTGTTTTTT
cdr3_aa: CASSGGGTNTGELFF

j_call: TRBJ2-7
clone_size: -
d_call: TRBD1
v_call: TRBV6-1
cdr3_nt: TGTGCCAGCAGTGAAGGGACAGGGGACCACCACGAGCAGTACTTC
cdr3_aa: CASSEGTGDHHEQYF

j_call: TRBJ2-1
clone_size: -
d_call: -
v_call: TRBV27
cdr3_nt: TGTGCCAGCAGGGAACTACCCGGGTACAATGAGCAGTTCTTC
cdr3_aa: CASRELPGYNEQFF

j_call: TRBJ2-7
clone_size: few
d_call: -
v_call: TRBV6-6
cdr3_nt: TGTGCCAGCAGCGCCCCTGAGGCGAGCTCCTACGAGCAGTACTTC
cdr3_aa: CASSAPEASSYEQYF

j_call: TRBJ2-7
clone_size: -
d_call: TRBD2
v_call: TRBV4-1
cdr3_nt: TGCGCCAGCAGCCAAAGGAGCGGGGCCGTTTACGAGCAGTACTTC
cdr3_aa: CASSQRSGAVYEQYF

j_call: TRBJ2-6
clone_size: -
d_call: -
v_call: TRBV5-6
cdr3_nt: TGTGCCAGCAGCCGTCTCAACGTCCTGACTTTC
cdr3_aa: CASSRLNVLTF

j_call: TRBJ2-5
clone_size: -
d_call: -
v_call: TRBV5-1
cdr3_nt: TGCGCCAGCAGCTTGGGCCAGGGCTACCAAGAGACCCAGTACTTC
cdr3_aa: CASSLGQGYQETQYF

j_call: TRBJ2-3
clone_size: -
d_call: TRBD2
v_call: TRBV6-4
cdr3_nt: TGTGCCAGCAGTGACAGGGCGGGAGGCACAGATACGCAGTATTTT
cdr3_aa: CASSDRAGGTDTQYF

j_call: TRBJ1-1
clone_size: -
d_call: -
v_call: TRBV25-1
cdr3_nt: TGTGCCAGCAGCCCCTCGAGAGACACTGAAGCTTTCTTT
cdr3_aa: CASSPSRDTEAFF

j_call: TRBJ1-6
clone_size: few
d_call: -
v_call: TRBV27
cdr3_nt: TGTGCCAGCAGTGCCACCCTCCGGGGATCCCTCTCCCTCCACTTT
cdr3_aa: CASSATLRGSLSLHF

j_call: TRBJ2-7
clone_size: -
d_call: TRBD2
v_call: TRBV5-6
cdr3_nt: TGTGCCAGCAGCTTGGAGGCTAGCGGGATTTCGTACGAGCAGTACTTC
cdr3_aa: CASSLEASGISYEQYF

j_call: TRBJ2-5
clone_size: -
d_call: TRBD1
v_call: TRBV6-5
cdr3_nt: TGTGCCAGCAGAACTCCAGGGGGTCCGGAGACCCAGTACTTC
cdr3_aa: CASRTPGGPETQYF

j_call: TRBJ2-1
clone_size: -
d_call: -
v_call: TRBV5-1
cdr3_nt: TGCGCCAGCAGCTTCATTGGGGAGAGCGATGAGCAGTTCTTC
cdr3_aa: CASSFIGESDEQFF

j_call: TRBJ2-5
clone_size: -
d_call: TRBD1
v_call: TRBV6-2/TRBV6-3
cdr3_nt: TGTGCCAGCAGTTCATATCTAACAGGGGGCCAAGAGACCCAGTACTTC
cdr3_aa: CASSSYLTGGQETQYF

j_call: TRBJ2-7
clone_size: once
d_call: TRBD1
v_call: TRBV5-1
cdr3_nt: TGCGCCAGCAGCGGACAGGGATCCTACGAGCAGTACTTC
cdr3_aa: CASSGQGSYEQYF

j_call: TRBJ2-7
clone_size: -
d_call: TRBD2
v_call: TRBV7-2
cdr3_nt: TGTGCCAGCAGCCAAGCGGGGGGCCTCCTTCCCTACGAGCAGTACTTC
cdr3_aa: CASSQAGGLLPYEQYF

j_call: TRBJ2-1
clone_size: -
d_call: -
v_call: TRBV11-2
cdr3_nt: TGTGCCAGCAGCTCTGACTATCCGGGACTTCCCCCCAATGAGCAGTTCTTC
cdr3_aa: CASSSDYPGLPPNEQFF

j_call: TRBJ2-5
clone_size: -
d_call: -
v_call: TRBV5-1
cdr3_nt: TGCGCCAGCAGCCCACAGGGTACAGAGACCCAGTACTTC
cdr3_aa: CASSPQGTETQYF

j_call: TRBJ1-6
clone_size: -
d_call: -
v_call: TRBV18
cdr3_nt: TGTGCCAGCTCACCAACAGTCCGTGCTTCACCCCTCCACTTT
cdr3_aa: CASSPTVRASPLHF

j_call: TRBJ2-7
clone_size: once
d_call: -
v_call: TRBV4-1
cdr3_nt: TGCGCCAGCAGCCAAGAGAGGCAAGCCCTCTACGAGCAGTACTTC
cdr3_aa: CASSQERQALYEQYF

j_call: TRBJ2-7
clone_size: once
d_call: -
v_call: TRBV6-5
cdr3_nt: TGTGCCAGCAGTTACTCGACGACAGTCGAGCAGTACTTC
cdr3_aa: CASSYSTTVEQYF

j_call: TRBJ1-6
clone_size: -
d_call: TRBD1
v_call: TRBV6-1
cdr3_nt: TGTGCCAGCAGTGAGACCCCAGGGGGCGGAAATTCACCCCTCCACTTT
cdr3_aa: CASSETPGGGNSPLHF

j_call: TRBJ2-7
clone_size: -
d_call: -
v_call: TRBV6-5
cdr3_nt: TGTGCCAGCAGTTTACGCCCCAGCTCCTACGAGCAGTACTTC
cdr3_aa: CASSLRPSSYEQYF

j_call: TRBJ2-2
clone_size: -
d_call: TRBD1
v_call: TRBV19
cdr3_nt: TGTGCCAGTAGTGGGACAGGGGATTCCGGGGAGCTGTTTTTT
cdr3_aa: CASSGTGDSGELFF

j_call: TRBJ2-1
clone_size: few
d_call: TRBD2
v_call: TRBV4-1
cdr3_nt: TGCGCCAGCAGCCTCGGCAACAACTTAGCGGGGTTTTCAGGTTACAATGAGCAGTTCTTC
cdr3_aa: CASSLGNNLAGFSGYNEQFF

j_call: TRBJ1-1
clone_size: -
d_call: TRBD1
v_call: TRBV6-5
cdr3_nt: TGTGCCAGCACCTTACTGACAGGGAAAACTGAAGCTTTCTTT
cdr3_aa: CASTLLTGKTEAFF

j_call: TRBJ1-1
clone_size: -
d_call: -
v_call: TRBV6-5
cdr3_nt: TGTGCCAGCACCCCCAACAGGTTCGGCACTGAAGCTTTCTTT
cdr3_aa: CASTPNRFGTEAFF

j_call: TRBJ1-1
clone_size: -
d_call: TRBD1
v_call: TRBV7-9
cdr3_nt: TGTGCCAGCAGTACCGGGACAGGGGATCCTGAAGCTTTCTTT
cdr3_aa: CASSTGTGDPEAFF

j_call: TRBJ1-2
clone_size: -
d_call: TRBD1
v_call: TRBV9
cdr3_nt: TGTGCCAGCAGCCCCCAGGGGACAGGGGGCTATGGCTACACCTTC
cdr3_aa: CASSPQGTGGYGYTF

j_call: TRBJ1-1
clone_size: -
d_call: -
v_call: TRBV15
cdr3_nt: TGTGCCACCAGCAGTCCCATGGACAGCCAAGGCACTGAAGCTTTCTTT
cdr3_aa: CATSSPMDSQGTEAFF

j_call: TRBJ1-6
clone_size: once
d_call: TRBD1
v_call: TRBV5-6
cdr3_nt: TGTGCCAGCAGCTTTTGGACAGGGGCGGTGGGGACCTATAATTCACCCCTCCACTTT
cdr3_aa: CASSFWTGAVGTYNSPLHF

j_call: TRBJ1-3
clone_size: -
d_call: TRBD1
v_call: TRBV6-1
cdr3_nt: TGTGCCAGCAGTGGGCGCCAGGGACAGGCGTCCTCTGGAAACACCATATATTTT
cdr3_aa: CASSGRQGQASSGNTIYF

j_call: TRBJ1-5
clone_size: -
d_call: -
v_call: TRBV19
cdr3_nt: TGTGCCAGTAGTATTGGCGGGGTGAGCAATCAGCCCCAGCATTTT
cdr3_aa: CASSIGGVSNQPQHF

j_call: TRBJ1-2
clone_size: -
d_call: -
v_call: TRBV4-1
cdr3_nt: TGCGCCAGCAGCCAAGATTATAAATCGGGGGGCGTGGGCTACACCTTC
cdr3_aa: CASSQDYKSGGVGYTF

j_call: TRBJ2-4
clone_size: few
d_call: -
v_call: TRBV5-8
cdr3_nt: TGTGCCAGCGAAAGCGAGTGGCTAGCCAAAAACATTCAGTACTTC
cdr3_aa: CASESEWLAKNIQYF

j_call: TRBJ1-1
clone_size: -
d_call: -
v_call: TRBV3-1/TRBV3-2
cdr3_nt: TGTGCCAGCAGCAACCGGGGGGGACCAGAAAAAGCTTTCTTT
cdr3_aa: CASSNRGGPEKAFF

j_call: TRBJ2-1
clone_size: -
d_call: -
v_call: TRBV27
cdr3_nt: TGTGCCAGCAGTTTATGGGCCGGCCGCTCCTACAATGAGCAGTTCTTC
cdr3_aa: CASSLWAGRSYNEQFF

j_call: TRBJ2-7
clone_size: -
d_call: -
v_call: TRBV10-3
cdr3_nt: TGTGCCATCAGTGAGTTAGGGGAAAACGAGCAGTACTTC
cdr3_aa: CAISELGENEQYF

j_call: TRBJ1-1
clone_size: -
d_call: TRBD1
v_call: TRBV15
cdr3_nt: TGTGCCACCAGCAGAGATGGTCGGACAGGGGAAGAAGCTTTCTTT
cdr3_aa: CATSRDGRTGEEAFF

j_call: TRBJ1-1
clone_size: -
d_call: -
v_call: TRBV27
cdr3_nt: TGTGCCAGCAGCGCGGGGCTATTCCCTGAAGCTTTCTTT
cdr3_aa: CASSAGLFPEAFF

j_call: TRBJ2-1
clone_size: -
d_call: TRBD1
v_call: TRBV18
cdr3_nt: TGTGCCAGCTCACCACCGGGACAGGGTCATGAGCAGTTCTTC
cdr3_aa: CASSPPGQGHEQFF

j_call: TRBJ2-5
clone_size: -
d_call: -
v_call: TRBV9
cdr3_nt: TGTGCCAGCAGCGTAGGGGGCCTACAAGAGACCCAGTACTTC
cdr3_aa: CASSVGGLQETQYF

j_call: TRBJ1-2
clone_size: -
d_call: -
v_call: TRBV29-1
cdr3_nt: TGCAGCGTTGAATACCAGGGTGGCTACACCTTC
cdr3_aa: CSVEYQGGYTF

j_call: TRBJ2-3
clone_size: -
d_call: TRBD2
v_call: TRBV4-1
cdr3_nt: TGCGCCAGCAGCCTAACTGGGTTAGCGGGAGATACGCAGTATTTT
cdr3_aa: CASSLTGLAGDTQYF

j_call: TRBJ2-3
clone_size: once
d_call: TRBD2
v_call: TRBV7-2
cdr3_nt: TGTGCCAGCAGCGGCTGGACTAGCCATGCCACAGATACGCAGTATTTT
cdr3_aa: CASSGWTSHATDTQYF

j_call: TRBJ1-6
clone_size: -
d_call: TRBD1
v_call: TRBV4-1
cdr3_nt: TGCGCCAGCAGCCAAGTGGCAGGGGGCGGCGATTCACCCCTCCACTTT
cdr3_aa: CASSQVAGGGDSPLHF

j_call: TRBJ1-4
clone_size: -
d_call: -
v_call: TRBV19
cdr3_nt: TGTGCCAGTAGAACAACCGGGACTTCGAATGAAAAACTGTTTTTT
cdr3_aa: CASRTTGTSNEKLFF

j_call: TRBJ2-2
clone_size: -
d_call: -
v_call: TRBV6-4
cdr3_nt: TGTGCCAGCAGTGTTCGGTCAGGGCCCACCGGGGAGCTGTTTTTT
cdr3_aa: CASSVRSGPTGELFF

j_call: TRBJ1-1
clone_size: -
d_call: -
v_call: TRBV5-1
cdr3_nt: TGCGCCAGCAGCCCCCGATCTGGGGGGGCCAACACTGAAGCTTTCTTT
cdr3_aa: CASSPRSGGANTEAFF

j_call: TRBJ2-1
clone_size: once
d_call: TRBD2
v_call: TRBV29-1
cdr3_nt: TGCAGCGTTACCGGGACTAGCTACAATGAGCAGTTCTTC
cdr3_aa: CSVTGTSYNEQFF

j_call: TRBJ1-2
clone_size: -
d_call: TRBD1
v_call: TRBV5-1
cdr3_nt: TGCGCCAGCAGCGCCACAGGGGAAAGGGGCTACACCTTC
cdr3_aa: CASSATGERGYTF